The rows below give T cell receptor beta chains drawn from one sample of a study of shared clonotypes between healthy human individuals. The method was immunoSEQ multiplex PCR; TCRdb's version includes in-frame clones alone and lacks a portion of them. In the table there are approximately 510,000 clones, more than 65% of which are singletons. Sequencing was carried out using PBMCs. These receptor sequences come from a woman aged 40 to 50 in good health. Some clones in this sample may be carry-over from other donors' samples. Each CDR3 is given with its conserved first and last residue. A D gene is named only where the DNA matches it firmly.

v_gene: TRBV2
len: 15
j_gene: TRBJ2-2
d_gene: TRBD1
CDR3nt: TGTGCCAGCAGATACGACAGGGGGAACACCGGGGAGCTGTTTTTT
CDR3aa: CASRYDRGNTGELFF

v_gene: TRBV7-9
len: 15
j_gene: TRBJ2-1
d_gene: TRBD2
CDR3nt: TGTGCCAGCAGCCTCAGCGGGAGGGCCGAGGATGAGCAGTTCTTC
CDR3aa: CASSLSGRAEDEQFF

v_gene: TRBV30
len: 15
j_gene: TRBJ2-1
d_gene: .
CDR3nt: TGTGCCTGGAGTAAGAGGACAAGCTCCTACAATGAGCAGTTCTTC
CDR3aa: CAWSKRTSSYNEQFF

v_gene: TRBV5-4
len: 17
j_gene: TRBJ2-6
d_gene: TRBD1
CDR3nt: TGTGCCAGCAGGCCCGGGACAGGGGGTGGAGGGGCCAACGTCCTGACTTTC
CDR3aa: CASRPGTGGGGANVLTF

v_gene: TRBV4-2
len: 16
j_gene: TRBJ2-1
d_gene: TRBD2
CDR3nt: TGTGCCAGCAGCCAAGAGTCGCGCGGGGGAACCAATGAGCAGTTCTTC
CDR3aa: CASSQESRGGTNEQFF

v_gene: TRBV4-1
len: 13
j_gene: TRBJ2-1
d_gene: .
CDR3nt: TGCGCCAGCAGCCAAGATGGGGAAGGCGAGCAGTTCTTC
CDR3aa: CASSQDGEGEQFF

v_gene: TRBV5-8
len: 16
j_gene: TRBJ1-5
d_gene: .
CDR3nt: TGTGCCAGCAGCTTGGCGCGGACGCTGAGCAATCAGCCCCAGCATTTT
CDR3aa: CASSLARTLSNQPQHF

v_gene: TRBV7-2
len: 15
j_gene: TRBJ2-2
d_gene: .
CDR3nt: TGTGCCAGCAGCTTAGAGGGAGTGGGCACCGGGGAGCTGTTTTTT
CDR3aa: CASSLEGVGTGELFF

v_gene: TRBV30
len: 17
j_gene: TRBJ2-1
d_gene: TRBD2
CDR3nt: TGTGCCTCCCGGCTCTTTAGCGGGTTGAGCTCCTACAATGAGCAGTTCTTC
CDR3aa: CASRLFSGLSSYNEQFF

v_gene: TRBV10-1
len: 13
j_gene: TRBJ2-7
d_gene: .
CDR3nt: TGCGCCAGCAGTGGTCAGGGACTTAACGAGCAGTACTTC
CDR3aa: CASSGQGLNEQYF